The 11 T cell receptor beta chains below all came from one sample that was sequenced in a study of response to subunit inactivated influenza vaccine. One entry per CDR3 protein results from TCRdb running MiXCR on the RT-PCR reads. The data contain about 190,000 distinct CDR3 sequences, roughly 14% of them singletons. Here the sequenced sample was CD8+ T cells sorted from PBMCs, taken less than 6 days after vaccination. The receptors were gathered from a man over 45 who received an inactivated influenza vaccine.

The chain links TRBV10-3 to TRBJ1-1; no clear D. Germline V gives CDR1 ENHRY, CDR2 SYGVKD. V shed 4 bases and J shed 8 bases, with 11 bases lying between them. This CDR3 region has 12 residues. The CDR3 loop is CAISAGGNEAFF. The CDR3 coding sequence is TGTGCCATCAGTGCTGGAGGAAACGAAGCTTTCTTT.

The chain is built from TRBV5-1 and TRBJ2-2; D possibly corresponds to TRBD2 (6 bases). The CDR3 sequence is 14 residues long. V lost 3 bases and J 2 bases, leaving 8 bases between the germline ends. Germline V gene sequence: CDR1 SGHRS, CDR2 YFSETQ. CDR3 sequence reads: CASSSTSNTGELFF. CDR3 nucleotide sequence: TGCGCCAGCAGCTCGACTAGTAACACCGGGGAGCTGTTTTTT.

The chain recombines TRBV4-1 with TRBJ2-5, with a tentative D call TRBD1 (6 bases). Germline loops: CDR1 MGHRA, CDR2 YSYEKL. Trimming removed 2 bases from V and 4 bases from J, with 11 bases in between. The CDR3 has 14 residues. The CDR3 loop reads CASSQQYRVETQYF. CDR3 bases: TGCGCCAGCAGCCAACAGTACAGGGTAGAGACCCAGTACTTC.

This clonotype was counted a few times. The V call is TRBV6-5, the J call TRBJ2-7, with D possibly being TRBD2 (5 bases). V gave up 6 bases and J gave up 3 bases, with 6 bases separating them. The germline V gene encodes CDR1 MNHEY and CDR2 SVGAGI. The CDR3 has 11 residues. The CDR3 sequence is CASSRDYEQYF. In nucleotides, the CDR3 is TGTGCCAGCAGCCGGGACTACGAGCAGTACTTC.

The chain joins TRBV3-1 to TRBJ2-1, with 15 bases identical to TRBD2. V lost 2 bases and J lost 6; bases outside the gene matches: 2. Germline assignment: CDR1 LGHDT and CDR2 YNNKEL (reference sequence). The CDR3 is 16 amino acids. The CDR3 DNA sequence: TGTGCCAGCAGCCAACCGGGACTAGCGGGAGGCAATGAGCAGTTCTTC. Amino acids: CASSQPGLAGGNEQFF.

This clonotype was observed once. This sequence joins TRBV12-3 or TRBV12-4 and TRBJ2-1, with 11 bases matching TRBD2. This CDR3 has 16 residues. The V segment lost 1 base and the J segment 6 bases; nucleotides outside the gene matches: 5. The CDR3 region is CASSLVLAGGGNEQFF. The CDR3 DNA reads as TGTGCCAGCAGTTTAGTGCTAGCGGGGGGAGGCAATGAGCAGTTCTTC.

As for this clonotype: The junction does not match germline at one end; this may be a read error. The chain is built from TRBV28 and TRBJ2-7; 8 bases align to TRBD1. In germline, CDR1 is MDHEN, CDR2 SYDVKM. CDR3 length equals 17 residues. The CDR3 DNA is TGTGCCTGCAGTTTATCCTTCAAGACAGGGGATTACTACGAGCAGTACTTC. Translated: CACSLSFKTGDYYEQYF.

The CDR3 sequence is CASSISQVYEQYF. The CDR3 nucleotides read TGTGCCAGTAGTATATCACAGGTCTACGAGCAGTACTTC. The gene calls are TRBV19 and TRBJ2-7; D is perhaps TRBD1 (5 bases). Trimming cost V 2 bases and J 3 bases, with 8 bases left between them. This CDR3 has 13 residues. Germline loops: CDR1 LNHDA, CDR2 SQIVND (reference sequence). Using reference TRBV19 and TRBJ2-7 for the parts outside the CDR3, the full variable domain is DGGITQSPKYLFRKEGQNVTLSCEQNLNHDAMYWYRQDPGQGLRLIYYSQIVNDFQKGDIAEGYSVSREKKESFPLTVTSAQKNPTAFYLCASSISQVYEQYFGPGTRLTVT.

This clonotype turned up a few times. The chain is built from TRBV20-1 and TRBJ2-3; D may be TRBD2 (7 bases). With 0 bases removed from V and 2 bases from J, the gap between germline ends came to 18 bases. Germline CDR1 reads DFQATT; CDR2 reads SNEGSKA (reference sequence). The CDR3 loop spans 17 amino acids. The CDR3 protein is CSARDNLGGAVTDTQYF. The CDR3, as DNA: TGCAGTGCTAGAGATAACCTTGGGGGGGCCGTCACAGATACGCAGTATTTT.

The table lists this clonotype with many counts. V usage is TRBV6-4 and J usage is TRBJ2-5; possible D gene TRBD2, 6 bases. The V and J ends lost 9 bases and 5 bases respectively, with 22 bases between them. Looked up from germline, CDR1 is MRHNA and CDR2 is SNTAGT. CDR3 length equals 15 residues. CDR3: CARAPLSAAGETQYF. As DNA, the CDR3 is TGTGCCAGAGCCCCTCTTTCGGCGGCGGGGGAGACCCAGTACTTC.

The rearrangement joins TRBV20-1 to TRBJ2-2, with unresolved D. The germline gives CDR1 DFQATT, CDR2 SNEGSKA (reference sequence). The CDR3 runs to 14 residues. V was pared by 0 bases and J by 4 bases, with 9 bases between. The CDR3 DNA reads as TGCAGTGCTAGAGATCCTGCCCGCACCGGGGAGCTGTTTTTT. Protein product: CSARDPARTGELFF.